The sequence of this T cell receptor (beta chain) was determined in a study of cytomegalovirus exposure and HLA in healthy donors. Notes on the study in general: The classifier, whose performance was assessed in both the original and validation cohorts, reportedly diagnosed cytomegalovirus status with high specificity and sensitivity. TRBV6-2, TRBV6-3 and other indistinguishable V segments were excluded.

Use of 60 Vbeta and 13 Jbeta primers characterized the PCR. Method: immunoSEQ multiplex PCR; TCRdb's copy keeps in-frame clones and lacks some. The profile shows over 110,000 clones, around 78% of them singletons. The germline V gene encodes CDR1 LNHDA and CDR2 SQIVND (reference sequence). The CDR3 is 16 residues long. The V and J ends lost 5 bases and 1 base, in that order; junction bases with no gene match: 10. Only a few counts were recorded for this clone. No antigen is known for it. This chain joins TRBV19 and TRBJ2-5; TRBD1 matches 7 bases. This receptor was obtained from a woman between 35 and 50 years old in good health and CMV-seropositive. The sequencing sample was made of PBMCs. The CDR3 here is CASSVRDSKLQETQYF. The DNA for the CDR3 is TGTGCCAGTAGTGTCCGGGACAGCAAACTCCAAGAGACCCAGTACTTC. The variable domain in full, with the rest retrieved from reference TRBV19 and TRBJ2-5, is DGGITQSPKYLFRKEGQNVTLSCEQNLNHDAMYWYRQDPGQGLRLIYYSQIVNDFQKGDIAEGYSVSREKKESFPLTVTSAQKNPTAFYLCASSVRDSKLQETQYFGPGTRLLVL.